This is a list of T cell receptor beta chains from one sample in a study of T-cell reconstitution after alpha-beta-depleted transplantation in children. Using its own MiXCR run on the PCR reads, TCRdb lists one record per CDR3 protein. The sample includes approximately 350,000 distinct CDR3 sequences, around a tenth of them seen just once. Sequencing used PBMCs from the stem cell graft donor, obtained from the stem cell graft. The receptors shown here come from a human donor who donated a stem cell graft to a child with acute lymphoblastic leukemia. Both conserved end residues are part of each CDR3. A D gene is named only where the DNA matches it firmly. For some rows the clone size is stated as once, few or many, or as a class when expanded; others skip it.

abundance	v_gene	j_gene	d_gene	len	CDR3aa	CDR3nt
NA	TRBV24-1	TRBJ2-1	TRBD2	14	CATSGLADYNEQFF	TGTGCCACCAGTGGACTAGCGGACTACAATGAGCAGTTCTTC
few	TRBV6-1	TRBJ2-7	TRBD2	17	CASSALAGGSRTYEQYF	TGTGCCAGCAGTGCACTAGCGGGAGGGTCCCGAACCTACGAGCAGTACTTC
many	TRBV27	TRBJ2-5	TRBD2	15	CASSFALEGGLTQYF	TGTGCCAGCAGTTTCGCCTTGGAGGGAGGGTTGACCCAGTACTTC
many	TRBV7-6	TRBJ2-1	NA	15	CASSLEALLNNEQFF	TGTGCCAGCAGCTTGGAGGCCCTTCTCAACAATGAGCAGTTCTTC
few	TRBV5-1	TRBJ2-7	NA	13	CASNKIPGGEQYF	TGCGCCAGCAACAAAATCCCGGGCGGGGAGCAGTACTTC
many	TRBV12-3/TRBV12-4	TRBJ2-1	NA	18	CASSLRGGNASHSNEQFF	TGTGCCAGCAGTTTAAGAGGGGGAAATGCTAGCCATTCCAATGAGCAGTTCTTC
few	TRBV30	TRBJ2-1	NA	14	CAWSPAGLPNEQFF	TGTGCCTGGAGCCCGGCGGGACTCCCCAATGAGCAGTTCTTC
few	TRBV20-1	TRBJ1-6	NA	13	CSASAGFVSPLHF	TGCAGTGCTAGCGCAGGGTTTGTTTCACCCCTCCACTTT
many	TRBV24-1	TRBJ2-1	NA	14	CATSDGGTPNEQFF	TGTGCCACCAGTGATGGGGGGACCCCAAATGAGCAGTTCTTC
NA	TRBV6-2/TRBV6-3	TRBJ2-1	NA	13	CASSYGQINEQFF	TGTGCCAGCAGTTATGGGCAGATCAATGAGCAGTTCTTC
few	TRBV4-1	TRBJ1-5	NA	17	CASSQFAGTLSNQPQHF	TGCGCCAGCAGCCAATTCGCCGGAACCCTTAGCAATCAGCCCCAGCATTTT
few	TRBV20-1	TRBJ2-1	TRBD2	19	CSARVSGRPRLAEYNEQFF	TGCAGTGCTAGAGTCTCGGGGAGACCGAGACTAGCGGAATACAATGAGCAGTTCTTC
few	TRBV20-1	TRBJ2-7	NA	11	CSASLTGQQYF	TGCAGTGCTAGCCTTACAGGGCAGCAGTACTTC
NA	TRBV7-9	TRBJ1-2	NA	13	CASSFREGQGYTF	TGTGCCAGCAGCTTCCGGGAGGGCCAAGGCTACACCTTC